This T cell receptor beta chain comes out of a study of CD8 T cells in Susac syndrome. Study-level background: Patients with Susac syndrome who were sequenced included more than five with active disease and fewer than 10 in remission. General study findings and limits: As the study acknowledged, the number of individuals in its TCR sequencing and HLA analysis was relatively small.

Random hexamers served to reverse transcribe roughly 0.45 to 1 ug RNA. TCRdb reanalysed the immunoSEQ multiplex PCR reads using MiXCR and keeps one entry per CDR3 protein. The repertoire holds about 190,000 distinct CDR3 sequences, with around 90% as singletons. To note about this clonotype: Its antigen is not identified.

The V gene's germline CDR1 is MNHEY and CDR2 SMNVEV (reference sequence). V lost 6 bases and J lost 5, with 14 bases in between. This CDR3 is 13 amino acids long. The sequence came from a human donor with Susac syndrome. The sample comprised CD4+ T cells from PBMCs. The V call is TRBV27, the J call TRBJ2-7, with D hard to call. The CDR3 DNA sequence: TGTGCCAGCAGAGATCTTGGTGGGCACGAGCAGTACTTC. This translates into CASRDLGGHEQYF.